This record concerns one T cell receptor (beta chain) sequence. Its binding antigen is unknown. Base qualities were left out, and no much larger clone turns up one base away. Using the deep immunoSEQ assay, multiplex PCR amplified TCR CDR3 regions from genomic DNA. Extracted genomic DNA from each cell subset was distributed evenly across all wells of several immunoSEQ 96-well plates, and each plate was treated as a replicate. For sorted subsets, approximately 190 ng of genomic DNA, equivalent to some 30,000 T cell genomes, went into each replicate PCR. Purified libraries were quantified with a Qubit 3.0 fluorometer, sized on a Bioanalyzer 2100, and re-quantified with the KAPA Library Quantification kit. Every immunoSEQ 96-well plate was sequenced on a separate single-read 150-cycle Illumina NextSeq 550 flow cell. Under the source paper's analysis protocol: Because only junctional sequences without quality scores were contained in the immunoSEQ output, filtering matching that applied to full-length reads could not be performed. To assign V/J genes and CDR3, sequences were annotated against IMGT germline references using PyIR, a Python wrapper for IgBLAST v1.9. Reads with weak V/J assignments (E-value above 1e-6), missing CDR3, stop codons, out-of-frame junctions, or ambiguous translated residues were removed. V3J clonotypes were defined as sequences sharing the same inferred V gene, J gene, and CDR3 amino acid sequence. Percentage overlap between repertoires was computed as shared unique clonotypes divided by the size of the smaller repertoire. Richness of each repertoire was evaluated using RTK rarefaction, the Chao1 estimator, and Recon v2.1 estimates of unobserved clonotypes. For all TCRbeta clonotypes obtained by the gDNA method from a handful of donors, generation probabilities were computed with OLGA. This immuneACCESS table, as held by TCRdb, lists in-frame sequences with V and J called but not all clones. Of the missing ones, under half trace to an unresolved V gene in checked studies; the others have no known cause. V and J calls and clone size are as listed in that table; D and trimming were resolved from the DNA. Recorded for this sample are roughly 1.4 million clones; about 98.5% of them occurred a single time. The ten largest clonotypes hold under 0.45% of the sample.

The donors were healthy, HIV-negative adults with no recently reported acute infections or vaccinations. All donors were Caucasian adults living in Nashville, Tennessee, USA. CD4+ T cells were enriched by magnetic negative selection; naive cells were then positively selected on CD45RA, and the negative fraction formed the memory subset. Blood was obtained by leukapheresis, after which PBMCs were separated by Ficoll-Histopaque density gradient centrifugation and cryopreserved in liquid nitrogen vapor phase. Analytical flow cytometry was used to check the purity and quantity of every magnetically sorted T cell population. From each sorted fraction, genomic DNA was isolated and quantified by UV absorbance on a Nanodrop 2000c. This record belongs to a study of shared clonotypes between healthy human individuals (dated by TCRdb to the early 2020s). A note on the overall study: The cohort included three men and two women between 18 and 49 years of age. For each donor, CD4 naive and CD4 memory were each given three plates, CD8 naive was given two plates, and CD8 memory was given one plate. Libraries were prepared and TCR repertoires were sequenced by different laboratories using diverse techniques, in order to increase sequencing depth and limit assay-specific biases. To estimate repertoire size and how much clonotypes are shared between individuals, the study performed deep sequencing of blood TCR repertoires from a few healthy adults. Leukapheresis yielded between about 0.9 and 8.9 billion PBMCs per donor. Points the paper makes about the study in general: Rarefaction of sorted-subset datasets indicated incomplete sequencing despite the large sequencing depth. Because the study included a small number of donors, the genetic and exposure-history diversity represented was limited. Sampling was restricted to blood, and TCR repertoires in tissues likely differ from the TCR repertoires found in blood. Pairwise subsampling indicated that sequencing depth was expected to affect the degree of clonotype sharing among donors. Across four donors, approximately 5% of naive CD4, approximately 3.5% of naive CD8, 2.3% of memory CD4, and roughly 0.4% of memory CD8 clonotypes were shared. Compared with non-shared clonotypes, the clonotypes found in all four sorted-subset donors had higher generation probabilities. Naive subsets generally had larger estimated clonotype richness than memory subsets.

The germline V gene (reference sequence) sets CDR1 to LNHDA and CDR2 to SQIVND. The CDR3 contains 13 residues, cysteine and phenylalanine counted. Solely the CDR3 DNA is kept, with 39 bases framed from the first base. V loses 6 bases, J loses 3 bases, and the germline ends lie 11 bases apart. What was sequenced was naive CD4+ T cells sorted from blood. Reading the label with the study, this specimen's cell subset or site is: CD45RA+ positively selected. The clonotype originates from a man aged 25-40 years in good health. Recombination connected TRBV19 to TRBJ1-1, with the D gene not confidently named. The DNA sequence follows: TGTGCCAGTAGCGGCCGAAGATACACTGAAGCTTTCTTT. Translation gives CASSGRRYTEAFF. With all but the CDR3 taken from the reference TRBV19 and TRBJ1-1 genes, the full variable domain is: DGGITQSPKYLFRKEGQNVTLSCEQNLNHDAMYWYRQDPGQGLRLIYYSQIVNDFQKGDIAEGYSVSREKKESFPLTVTSAQKNPTAFYLCASSGRRYTEAFFGQGTRLTVV.